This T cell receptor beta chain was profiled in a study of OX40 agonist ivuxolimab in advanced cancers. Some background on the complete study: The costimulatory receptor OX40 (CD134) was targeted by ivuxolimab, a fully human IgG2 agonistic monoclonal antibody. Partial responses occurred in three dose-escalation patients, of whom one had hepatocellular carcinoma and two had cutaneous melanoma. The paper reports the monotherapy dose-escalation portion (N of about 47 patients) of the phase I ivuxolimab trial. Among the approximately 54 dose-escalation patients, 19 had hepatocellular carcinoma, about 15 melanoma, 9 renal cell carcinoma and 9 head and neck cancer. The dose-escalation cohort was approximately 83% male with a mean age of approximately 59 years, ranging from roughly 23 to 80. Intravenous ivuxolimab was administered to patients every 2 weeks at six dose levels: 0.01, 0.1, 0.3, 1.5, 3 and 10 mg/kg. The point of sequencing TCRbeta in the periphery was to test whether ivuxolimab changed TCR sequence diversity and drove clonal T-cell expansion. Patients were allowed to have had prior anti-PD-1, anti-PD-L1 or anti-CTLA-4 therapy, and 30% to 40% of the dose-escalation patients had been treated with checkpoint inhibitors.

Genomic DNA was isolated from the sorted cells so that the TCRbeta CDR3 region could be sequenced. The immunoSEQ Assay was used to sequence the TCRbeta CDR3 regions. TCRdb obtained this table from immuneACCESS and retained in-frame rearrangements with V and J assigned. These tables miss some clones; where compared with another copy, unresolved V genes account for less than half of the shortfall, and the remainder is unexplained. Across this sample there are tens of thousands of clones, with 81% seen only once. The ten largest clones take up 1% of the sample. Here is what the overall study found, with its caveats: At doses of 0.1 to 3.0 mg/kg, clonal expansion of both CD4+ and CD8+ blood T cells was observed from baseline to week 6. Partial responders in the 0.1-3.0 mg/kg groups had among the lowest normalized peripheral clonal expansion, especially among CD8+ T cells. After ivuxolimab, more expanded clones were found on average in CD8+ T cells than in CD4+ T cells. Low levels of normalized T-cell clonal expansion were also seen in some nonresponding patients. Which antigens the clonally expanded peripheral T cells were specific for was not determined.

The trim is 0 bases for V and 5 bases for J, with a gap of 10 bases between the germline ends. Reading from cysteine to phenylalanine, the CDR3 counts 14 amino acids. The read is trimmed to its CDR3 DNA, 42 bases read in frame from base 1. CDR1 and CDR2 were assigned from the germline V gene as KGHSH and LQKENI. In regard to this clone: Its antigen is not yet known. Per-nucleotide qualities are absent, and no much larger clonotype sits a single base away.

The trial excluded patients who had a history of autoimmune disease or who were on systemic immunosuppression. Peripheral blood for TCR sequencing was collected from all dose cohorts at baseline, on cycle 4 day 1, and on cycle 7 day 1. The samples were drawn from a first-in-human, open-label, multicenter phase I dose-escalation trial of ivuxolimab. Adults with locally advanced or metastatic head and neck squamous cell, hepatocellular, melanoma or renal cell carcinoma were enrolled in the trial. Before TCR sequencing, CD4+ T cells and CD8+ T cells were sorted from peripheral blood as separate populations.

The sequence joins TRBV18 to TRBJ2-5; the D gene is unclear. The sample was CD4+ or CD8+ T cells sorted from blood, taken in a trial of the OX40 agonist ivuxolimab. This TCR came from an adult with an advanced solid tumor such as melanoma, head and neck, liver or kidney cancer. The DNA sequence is TGTGCCAGCTCACCACCGTCGGAAAAGGAGACCCAGTACTTC. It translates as CASSPPSEKETQYF.